What follows are 18 T cell receptor beta chains derived from one specimen sequenced in a study of tumor and adjacent non-tumor tissue in lung cancer. This sample's RNA came from whole unsorted tissue. Three rounds of nested PCR, following a modified ARM-PCR protocol, produced the TCRbeta library. One entry per CDR3 protein results from TCRdb running MiXCR on the multiplex PCR reads. The sample holds tens of thousands of distinct CDR3 sequences; approximately 72% are singletons and the top ten take about a tenth. Sequenced: lung tumor tissue. These receptors came from a middle-aged woman with non-small cell lung cancer.

Comments on this clonotype: Germline and junction disagree at one end, which may indicate a read error. This chain connects TRBV29-1 to TRBJ2-3; no reliable D call. Looked up from germline, CDR1 is SQVTM and CDR2 is ANQGSEA. The CDR3 has 11 amino acids. CDR3 sequence (DNA): TGCAGCGTTGCCAGCACAGACACGCGGTATTTT. This codes for CSVASTDTRYF.

Of note for this clonotype: Compared with germline, one end of the junction differs, possibly owing to a read error. The chain carries TRBV11-2 and TRBJ2-7; D call uncertain. The CDR3 consists of 15 residues. The germline V gene has CDR1 SGHAT and CDR2 FQNNGV. CDR3 in amino acids: CASIIDPQRSYEQYF. The CDR3 bases are TGTGCCAGCATCATAGATCCCCAGAGGTCCTACGAACAGTACTTC.

Concerning this clonotype itself: A junction end diverges from the germline sequence, so it may reflect a read error. CDR3 in DNA: TGCAACGTTGGGAACTATAGAGAGACCCAGTACTTC. Residues: CNVGNYRETQYF. The chain is built from TRBV29-1 and TRBJ2-5; D is uncertain. Germline CDR1 is SQVTM and CDR2 is ANQGSEA. This CDR3 spans 12 amino acids.

This clonotype was picked up one time. CDR3 loop: CASSPNLKGSGNNVLTF. In DNA, the CDR3 is TGTGCCAGCAGCCCGAACTTGAAGGGCTCTGGAAACAACGTCCTGACTTTC. The V gene is TRBV11-2, the J gene TRBJ2-6; unclear D gene. V was clipped by 5 bases and J by 9 bases, with 23 bases between them. Germline CDR1 is SGHAT and CDR2 is FQNNGV. The CDR3 spans 17 residues.

As regards this clonotype: Because it lacks the conserved phenylalanine or tryptophan at the end, this CDR3 is likely a read error. The rearrangement links TRBV11-3 to TRBJ2-7; D is tentatively TRBD1 or TRBD2 (6 bases each). Germline assignment: CDR1 SGHNT and CDR2 YENEEA. The CDR3 sequence is 16 residues long. Between the trimmed V and J ends, which lost 3 bases and 2 bases, there was a span of 17 bases. The CDR3, as DNA: TGTGCCAGCAGCTTCTCTCTTCGGAGGGGGACCTACGAGCAGTACTCC. This gives the protein CASSFSLRRGTYEQYS.

To note about this clonotype: The junction departs from germline at one end; a sequencing error may be responsible. This chain joins TRBV6-1 and TRBJ2-7; D may be TRBD1 or TRBD2 (5 bases each). This CDR3 contains 15 residues. The germline V gene encodes CDR1 MNHNS and CDR2 SASEGT. The chain's CDR3 is CASSDHRGGNSEPYF. In nucleotides, the CDR3 is TGTGCCAGTAGTGACCACCGGGGCGGCAACTCCGAGCCTTACTTC.

This clonotype was recorded at least ten times. The rearrangement uses TRBV12-3 or TRBV12-4 and TRBJ2-2; D might be TRBD1 or TRBD2, each matching 5 bases. The germline V and J ends were trimmed by 4 bases and 1 base, with 7 bases remaining between them. The CDR3 runs 14 residues. The CDR3 sequence is CASSWDGNTGELFF. The CDR3 DNA reads as TGTGCCAGCAGTTGGGACGGGAACACCGGGGAGCTGTTTTTT.

With respect to this clonotype: Given the absence of the conserved phenylalanine or tryptophan at the CDR3 end, a read error is likely. The chain combines TRBV4-1 with TRBJ2-5; D is tentatively TRBD1 or TRBD2 (5 bases each). Trimming removed 0 bases from V and 5 bases from J, with 13 bases in between. The CDR3 runs to 15 residues. The germline V gene encodes CDR1 MGHRA and CDR2 YSYEKL. This CDR3 is CASSQDRDGAETQYI. The CDR3 region has the DNA TGCGCCAGCAGCCAAGATCGGGACGGAGCTGAGACCCAGTACATC.

This clonotype came up many times. The rearrangement joins TRBV7-9 to TRBJ2-1, with D perhaps being TRBD1 or TRBD2 (5 bases each). This CDR3 has 23 residues. CDR1 is SEHNR, CDR2 FQNEAQ, per germline (reference sequence). V gave up 5 bases and J gave up 1 base, with 36 bases separating them. CDR3 sequence (DNA): TGTGCCAGCAGCCCCTCGTTGGGGAGAGGGGTCTTCCCTGAGGTTAAGTCCTACAATGAGCAGTTCTTC. Translating it yields CASSPSLGRGVFPEVKSYNEQFF.

This clonotype was counted a single time. J is TRBJ1-5 and V is TRBV11-2, with D possibly matching TRBD1 (5 bases). There are 16 residues in the CDR3. The germline V gene encodes CDR1 SGHAT and CDR2 FQNNGV. V lost 6 bases, J lost 6 bases, and 21 bases lay in between. The CDR3 loop is CASSPLPHRGGQPQHF. The CDR3 coding sequence is TGTGCCAGCAGTCCCCTTCCACATAGGGGCGGTCAGCCCCAGCATTTT.

Concerning this clonotype: The junction and the germline gene differ at one end; a read error may be behind it. The J gene is TRBJ2-3, the V gene TRBV4-1; no clear D gene. Germline V gene sequence: CDR1 MGHRA, CDR2 YSYEKL. This CDR3 is 15 amino acids long. The CDR3 reads CTNSPARSSTNTQYF. For the CDR3, the DNA is TGCACCAACAGCCCCGCCCGGTCAAGCACAAATACGCAGTATTTT.

In regard to this clonotype: One end of the junction varies from germline; a read error may be responsible. V usage is TRBV11-3 and J usage is TRBJ2-2; D is possibly TRBD1 (6 bases). CDR1 SGHNT and CDR2 YENEEA come from the germline V gene. The CDR3 loop spans 15 amino acids. CDR3 protein: CASRLVWGHTEELFF. Here the CDR3 DNA reads TGTGCCAGCAGATTAGTGTGGGGACACACCGAGGAGCTGTTTTTT.

The chain employs TRBV20-1 and TRBJ2-3; D remains unclear. This CDR3 is 13 amino acids long. From germline, CDR1 is DFQATT and CDR2 SNEGSKA (reference sequence). V lost 6 bases, J lost 7 bases, and 17 bases lay in between. CDR3 nucleotide sequence: TGCAGTGCCACCACAAGGTGGTCAAATACGCAGTATTTT. Translated, it gives CSATTRWSNTQYF.

About this clonotype itself: The conserved phenylalanine or tryptophan normally closing the CDR3 is absent here, so this likely arose from a read error. The chain carries TRBV11-2 and TRBJ1-2; TRBD1 is a possible D gene (6 bases). Germline V gene sequence: CDR1 SGHAT, CDR2 FQNNGV. This CDR3 region has 14 residues. The CDR3 DNA is TGTGCCAGCCGCTTGCCTCGGGGGGCCTATGGCTACACCTAC. Translating gives CASRLPRGAYGYTY.

To note about this clonotype: In this CDR3 the conserved last residue, phenylalanine or tryptophan, is missing, so a read error is likely. The V and J genes are TRBV28 and TRBJ1-6, with 7 bases that match TRBD1. Germline CDR1 MDHEN, CDR2 SYDVKM. V was pared by 4 bases and J by 6 bases, with 6 bases of the junction left unmatched. This CDR3 contains 15 residues. CDR3 in amino acids: CASSSGGGANSPLHL. Here the CDR3 DNA reads TGTGCCAGCAGTTCAGGGGGGGGAGCTAATTCACCCCTCCACCTC.

On this clonotype itself: The final CDR3 position lacks the conserved phenylalanine or tryptophan, pointing to a likely read error. The chain is built from TRBV7-9 and TRBJ2-1; 9 bases match TRBD2. Germline V CDR1 and CDR2: SEHNR, FQNEAQ (reference sequence). The CDR3 extends over 15 amino acids. DNA for the CDR3: TGTGCCAGCAGTCGTAGCGGGAGCTCCTACAATAAGCAGTTCCTC. Protein product: CASSRSGSSYNKQFL.

This clonotype was found a few times. Because the CDR3 is missing its conserved closing phenylalanine or tryptophan, this is likely a read error. The chain is built from TRBV7-9 and TRBJ2-5, with TRBD1 as a possible D gene (6 bases). The CDR3 spans 17 residues. Germline V CDR1 and CDR2: SEHNR, FQNEAQ (reference sequence). CDR3 sequence: CASTLGMGATYQETQYL. The CDR3 bases are TGTGCCAGCACCTTAGGAATGGGGGCTACGTACCAAGAGACCCAGTACCTC.

The V call is TRBV5-5, the J call TRBJ2-3; no reliable D call. This CDR3 has 15 residues. Trimming took 4 bases from V and 3 from J, leaving 15 bases between them. Germline CDR1 is SGHKS and CDR2 is YYEKEE (reference sequence). The CDR3 sequence is CASSLSDRGTDTQYF. CDR3 nucleotide sequence: TGTGCCAGCAGCCTGAGCGACCGAGGAACAGATACGCAGTATTTT.